This TCR beta chain was sequenced in a study of molecular identifiers for immune sequencing clone quantification. This CDR3 has 15 residues. Trimming left V 2 bases short and J 16 bases short, with 21 bases between. Germline V gene lookup returns CDR1 MNHEY and CDR2 SVGEGT. Methods described previously were used for bulk TCR libraries, and listed TCR primers were applied. MiXCR, applied by TCRdb to the PCR reads, yields one record per CDR3 protein. Here the sample spans approximately 670,000 distinct CDR3 sequences, 20% being singletons. The sequenced sample consisted of naive CD8+ T cells from blood, with Jurkat cell RNA spiked in. Subset defined: FACS-sorted CD8+CD4-CCR7+CD45RA+ naive T cells. The clonotype comes from a human donor in good health. Some libraries in this study had Jurkat cell RNA spiked in. The J gene is TRBJ1-6, the V gene TRBV6-2 or TRBV6-3; D uncertain. The CDR3 reads CASSYLPFARVDLHF. The CDR3 coding sequence is TGTGCCAGCAGTTACCTTCCTTTTGCTAGAGTTGATCTCCACTTT.